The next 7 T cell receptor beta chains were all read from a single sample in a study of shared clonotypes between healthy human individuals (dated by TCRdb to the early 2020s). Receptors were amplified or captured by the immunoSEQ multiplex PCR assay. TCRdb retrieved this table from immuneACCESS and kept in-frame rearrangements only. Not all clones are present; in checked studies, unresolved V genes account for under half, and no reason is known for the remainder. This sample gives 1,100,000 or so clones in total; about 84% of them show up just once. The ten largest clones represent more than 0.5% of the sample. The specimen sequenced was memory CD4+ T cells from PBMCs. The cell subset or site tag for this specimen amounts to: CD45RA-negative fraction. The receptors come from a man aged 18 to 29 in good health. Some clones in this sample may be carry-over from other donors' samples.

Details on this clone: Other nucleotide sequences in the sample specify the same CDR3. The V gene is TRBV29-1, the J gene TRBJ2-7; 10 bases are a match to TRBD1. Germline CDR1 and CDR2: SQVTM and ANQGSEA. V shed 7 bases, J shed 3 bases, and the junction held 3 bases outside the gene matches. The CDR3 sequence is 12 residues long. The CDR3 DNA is TGCAGCGCTCGGGACAGGGGCTACGAGCAGTACTTC. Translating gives CSARDRGYEQYF.

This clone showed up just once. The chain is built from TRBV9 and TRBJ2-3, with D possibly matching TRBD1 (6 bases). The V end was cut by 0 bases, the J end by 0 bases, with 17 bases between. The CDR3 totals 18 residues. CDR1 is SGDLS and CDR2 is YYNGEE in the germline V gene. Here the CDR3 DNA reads TGTGCCAGCAGCGTAGCGGCTTGGGGGACACCGAGCACAGATACGCAGTATTTT. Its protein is CASSVAAWGTPSTDTQYF. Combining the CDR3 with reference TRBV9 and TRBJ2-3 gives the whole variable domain DSGVTQTPKHLITATGQRVTLRCSPRSGDLSVYWYQQSLDQGLQFLIQYYNGEERAKGNILERFSAQQFPDLHSELNLSSLELGDSALYFCASSVAAWGTPSTDTQYFGPGTRLTVL.

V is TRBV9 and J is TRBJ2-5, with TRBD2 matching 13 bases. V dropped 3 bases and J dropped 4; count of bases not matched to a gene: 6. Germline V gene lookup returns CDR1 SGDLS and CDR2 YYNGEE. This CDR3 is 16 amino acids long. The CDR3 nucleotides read TGTGCCAGCAGCGATGGACTAGCGGGAGAGGGAGAGACCCAGTACTTC. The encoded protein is CASSDGLAGEGETQYF.

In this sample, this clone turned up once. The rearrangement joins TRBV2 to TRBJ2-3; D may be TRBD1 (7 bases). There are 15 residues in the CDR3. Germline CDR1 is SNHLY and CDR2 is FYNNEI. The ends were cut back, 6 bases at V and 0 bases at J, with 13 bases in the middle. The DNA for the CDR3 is TGTGCCAGCAGGGCGGGACAGTCCAGCACAGATACGCAGTATTTT. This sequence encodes CASRAGQSSTDTQYF.

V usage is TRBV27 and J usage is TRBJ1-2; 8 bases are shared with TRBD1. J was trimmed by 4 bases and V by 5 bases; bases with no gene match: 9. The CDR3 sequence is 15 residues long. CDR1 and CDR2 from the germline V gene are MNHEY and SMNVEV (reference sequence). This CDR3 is CASSPTDRASYGYTF. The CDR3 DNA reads TGTGCCAGCAGTCCCACGGACAGGGCTAGCTATGGCTACACCTTC.

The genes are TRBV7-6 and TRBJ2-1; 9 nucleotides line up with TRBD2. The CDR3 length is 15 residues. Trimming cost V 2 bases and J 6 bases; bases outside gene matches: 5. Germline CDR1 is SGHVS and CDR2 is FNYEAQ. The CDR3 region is CASSLMASGVNEQFF. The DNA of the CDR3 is TGTGCCAGCAGCTTAATGGCTAGCGGGGTCAATGAGCAGTTCTTC.

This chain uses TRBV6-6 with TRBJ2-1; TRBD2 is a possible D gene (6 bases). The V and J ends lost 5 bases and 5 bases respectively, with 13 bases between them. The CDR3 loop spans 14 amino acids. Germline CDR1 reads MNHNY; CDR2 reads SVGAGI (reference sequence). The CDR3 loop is CASSRDLRDNEQFF. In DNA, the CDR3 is TGTGCCAGCAGTAGGGACTTGAGGGACAATGAGCAGTTCTTC.